These 3 T cell receptor beta chains were sequenced from one sample in a study of cytomegalovirus exposure and HLA in healthy donors. Vbeta (60) and Jbeta (13) primers were used in the PCR. Sequenced by immunoSEQ multiplex PCR; TCRdb stores in-frame clones only, minus some. The sample table sets out just over 200,000 clones. Sequencing was done on a sample of PBMCs. The receptors here all came from a girl aged 2 to 10 in good health and CMV-seropositive.

The chain combines TRBV6-1 with TRBJ1-6, with a weak D call TRBD1 (6 bases). Trimming stripped 5 bases from V and 9 bases from J, with 17 bases between. The CDR3 extends over 15 amino acids. CDR1 is MNHNS and CDR2 is SASEGT in the germline V gene. Here the CDR3 DNA reads TGTGCCAGCAGTCCGATGGAGGGGGAGGGTTCACCCCTCCACTTT. This gives the protein CASSPMEGEGSPLHF.

V is TRBV11-2 and J is TRBJ2-7, with D perhaps TRBD1 (6 bases). V was trimmed by 4 bases and J by 8 bases, leaving 18 bases between them. The CDR3 is 14 residues long. Germline values: CDR1 SGHAT, CDR2 FQNNGV. CDR3 region: CASSWSQGNSQQYF. The DNA for the CDR3 is TGTGCCAGCAGCTGGTCCCAGGGGAACAGCCAGCAGTACTTC.

The genes are TRBV6-5 and TRBJ2-5, with D perhaps matching TRBD1 (5 bases). Trimming took 8 bases from V and 7 from J, leaving 8 bases between them. From germline, CDR1 is MNHEY and CDR2 SVGAGI. The CDR3 sequence is 10 residues long. The CDR3 here is CASGTGTQYF. The CDR3 nucleotides are TGTGCCAGCGGCACAGGGACCCAGTACTTC.